This TCR beta chain was captured in a study of blood T cell repertoires in COVID-19. Study summary: The United States, Italy and Spain provided the acute and convalescent COVID-19 samples.

Methods used by the authors: Reference gene primers were amplified, and this amplification served to estimate nucleated cell counts. Sequenced by immunoSEQ multiplex PCR; TCRdb stores in-frame clones only, minus some. V and J calls and clone size are copied from that table; D and trimming were computed from the DNA. The table shows fewer than 250,000 clones, with 65% to 90% occurring only once. The study recruited people aged about 18 to 95 years across roughly 23 US areas. Participants' reported clinical history set cohort assignment. The sequence came from a woman aged 45-65 years with acute COVID-19. The sequenced sample was PBMCs or T cells enriched from blood (not recorded which).

The DNA for the CDR3 is TGTGCCAGTAGTAACGAGGACTCGAGCTCCTACGAGCAGTACTTC. Translated: CASSNEDSSSYEQYF. The rearrangement joins TRBV19 to TRBJ2-7, with TRBD2 as a possible D gene (5 bases). Germline assignment: CDR1 LNHDA and CDR2 SQIVND (reference sequence). The CDR3 has 15 residues. Trimming stripped 4 bases from V and 0 bases from J, with 13 bases between.